This record covers a single T cell receptor (beta chain). Its antigen is currently not known. No base quality information exists; no much larger clone differs at one position. TCRbeta CDR3 regions were amplified from genomic DNA by means of the immunoSEQ Assay, a bias-controlled multiplex PCR. The source study handled its data this way. Within the assay, amplification of reference gene primers was used to estimate how many nucleated cells each sample contained. Sequence reads were collapsed and filtered to measure the absolute abundance of every unique TCRbeta CDR3 rearrangement. Productive Simpson clonality was computed per sample as the square root of Simpson's diversity index over productive rearrangements. TCRdb's version of the immuneACCESS table is confined to in-frame rearrangements and falls short of the full clone set. An unresolved V gene accounts for under half of the shortfall where checked; the remainder is of unknown origin. V, J and clone size were drawn from that table, and D and trimming were deduced from the DNA. In this sample the table shows approximately 210,000 clones, about 87% of which occur a single time. The ten largest clones capture about 1.8% of the sample.

These data are taken from a study of blood T cell repertoires in COVID-19 (dated by TCRdb to 2020 to 2021). General notes on the study: The collaborator samples originated in the United States, Italy and Spain and spanned the acute and convalescent phases of COVID-19. The sample metadata nearly always contained a de-identified subject ID, COVID-19 status, age in years and sex. Subjects who had been exposed to COVID-19, were actively infected with it, or had recovered from it provided the deeply sampled blood TCRbeta repertoires that made up the dataset. The repertoires were made available in a free public database intended to serve as a resource for research on the immune response to SARS-CoV-2. HLA class I and class II types, where available, came from metadata supplied by the sample provider rather than from assay-based typing. The prospective study material was composed of cDNA or gDNA derived from T cells, B-cell-depleted T cells, or PBMCs. Samples were obtained from the ongoing ImmuneRACE study (first 160 participants) and from over 1,000 subjects provided by 6 global collaborators. Findings and caveats that apply to the study as a whole: The quantity of clinical and demographic metadata differed by source and by participant and was supplied without curation.

The CDR3 measures 16 amino acids from cysteine to phenylalanine. The read is trimmed to its CDR3 DNA, 48 bases read in frame from base 1. The germline V gene (reference sequence) provides CDR1 SGHNT and CDR2 YYREEE. V loses 0 bases, J loses 1 base, and the germline ends lie 13 bases apart. Whole blood was collected in K2EDTA tubes by collaborating institutions according to the institutions' own protocols. For TCRbeta analysis, collaborators shipped samples in one of three forms: frozen whole blood, isolated PBMCs, or DNA extracted from either of those sample types. The rearrangement joined TRBV5-4 to TRBJ1-1, and TRBD1 may be the D gene, going by 6 matching bases. The sample consisted of peripheral blood. The clonotype comes from a man aged 65 to 85 with acute or convalescent COVID-19. The CDR3 reads CASSLVDGGQNTEAFF. In nucleotide form, the sequence is TGTGCCAGCAGCTTGGTAGATGGGGGCCAGAACACTGAAGCTTTCTTT.